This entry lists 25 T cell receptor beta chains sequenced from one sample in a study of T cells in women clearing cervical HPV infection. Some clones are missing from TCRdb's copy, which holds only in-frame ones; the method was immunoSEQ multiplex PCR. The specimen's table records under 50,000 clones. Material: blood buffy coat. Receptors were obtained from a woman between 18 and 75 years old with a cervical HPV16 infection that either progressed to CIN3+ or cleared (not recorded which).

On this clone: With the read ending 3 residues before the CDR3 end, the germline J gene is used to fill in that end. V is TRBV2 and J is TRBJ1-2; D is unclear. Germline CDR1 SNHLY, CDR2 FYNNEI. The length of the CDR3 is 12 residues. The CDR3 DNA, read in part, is TGTGCCAGCAGACCAGGCCCCCTCGGC. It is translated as CASRPGPLG. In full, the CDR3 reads CASRPGPLGYTF.

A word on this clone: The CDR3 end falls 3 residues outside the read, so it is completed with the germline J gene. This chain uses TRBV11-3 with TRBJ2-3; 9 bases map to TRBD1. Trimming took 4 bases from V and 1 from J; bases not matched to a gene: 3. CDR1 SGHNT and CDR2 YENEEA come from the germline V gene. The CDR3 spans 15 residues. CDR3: CASSSTGGRTDTQYF. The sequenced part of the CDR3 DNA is TGTGCCAGCAGCTCCACAGGGGGCCGCACAGATACG.

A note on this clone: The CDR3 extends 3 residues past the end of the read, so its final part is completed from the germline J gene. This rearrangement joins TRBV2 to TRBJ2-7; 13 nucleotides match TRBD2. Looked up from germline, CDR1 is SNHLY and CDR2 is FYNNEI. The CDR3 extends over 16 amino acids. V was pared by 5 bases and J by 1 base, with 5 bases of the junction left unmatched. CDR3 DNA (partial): TGTGCCAGCAGTCGACTAGCGGGGGGATCTTCCTACGAG. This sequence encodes CASSRLAGGSSYE. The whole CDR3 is CASSRLAGGSSYEQYF.

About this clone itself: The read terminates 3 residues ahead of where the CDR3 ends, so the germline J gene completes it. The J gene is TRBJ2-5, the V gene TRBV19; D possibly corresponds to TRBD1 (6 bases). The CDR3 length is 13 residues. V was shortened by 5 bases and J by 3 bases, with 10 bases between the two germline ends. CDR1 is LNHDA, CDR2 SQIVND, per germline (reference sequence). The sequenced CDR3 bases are TGTGCCAGTAGTTTCGGACAGAAAGAGACC. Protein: CASSFGQKET. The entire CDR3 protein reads CASSFGQKETQYF.

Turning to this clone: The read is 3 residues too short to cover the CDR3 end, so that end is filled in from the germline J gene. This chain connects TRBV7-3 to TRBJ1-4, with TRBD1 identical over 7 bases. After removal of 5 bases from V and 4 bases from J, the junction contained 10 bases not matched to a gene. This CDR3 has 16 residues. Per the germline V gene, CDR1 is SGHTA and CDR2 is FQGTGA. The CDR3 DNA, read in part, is TGTGCCAGCAGCCCCGGGACAGACCTCCTTAATGAAAAA. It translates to CASSPGTDLLNEK. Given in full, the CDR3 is CASSPGTDLLNEKLFF.

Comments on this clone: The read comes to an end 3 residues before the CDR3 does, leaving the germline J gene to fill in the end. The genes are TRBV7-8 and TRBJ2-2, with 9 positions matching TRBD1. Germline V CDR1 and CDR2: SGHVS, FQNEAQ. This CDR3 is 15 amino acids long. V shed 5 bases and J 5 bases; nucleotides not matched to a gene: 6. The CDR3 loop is CASSPGTGFTGELFF. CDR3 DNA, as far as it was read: TGTGCCAGCAGCCCTGGGACAGGGTTTACCGGGGAG.

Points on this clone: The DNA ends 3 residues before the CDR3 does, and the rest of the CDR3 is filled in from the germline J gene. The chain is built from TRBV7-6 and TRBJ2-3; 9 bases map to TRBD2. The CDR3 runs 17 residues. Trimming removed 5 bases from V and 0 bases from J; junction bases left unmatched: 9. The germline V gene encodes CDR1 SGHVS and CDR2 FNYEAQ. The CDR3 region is CASSRSGRGGSTDTQYF. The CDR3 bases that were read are TGTGCCAGCAGCCGAAGCGGGCGGGGGGGAAGCACAGATACG.

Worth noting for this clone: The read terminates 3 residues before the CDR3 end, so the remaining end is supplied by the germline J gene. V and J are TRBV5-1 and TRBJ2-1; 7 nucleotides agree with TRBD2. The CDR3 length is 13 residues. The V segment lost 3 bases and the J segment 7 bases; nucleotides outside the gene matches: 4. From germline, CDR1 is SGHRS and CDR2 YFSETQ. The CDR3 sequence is CASSYGGGNEQFF. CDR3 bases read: TGCGCCAGCAGCTATGGGGGGGGGAATGAG.

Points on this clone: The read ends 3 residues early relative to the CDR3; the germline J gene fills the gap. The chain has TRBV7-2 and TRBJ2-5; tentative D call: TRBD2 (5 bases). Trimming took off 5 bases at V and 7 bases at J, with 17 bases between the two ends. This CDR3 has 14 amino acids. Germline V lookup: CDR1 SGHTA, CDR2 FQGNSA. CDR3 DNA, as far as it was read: TGTGCCAGCAGCCTCGACCGCGGGCCCGGGACC. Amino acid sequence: CASSLDRGPGT. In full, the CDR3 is CASSLDRGPGTQYF.

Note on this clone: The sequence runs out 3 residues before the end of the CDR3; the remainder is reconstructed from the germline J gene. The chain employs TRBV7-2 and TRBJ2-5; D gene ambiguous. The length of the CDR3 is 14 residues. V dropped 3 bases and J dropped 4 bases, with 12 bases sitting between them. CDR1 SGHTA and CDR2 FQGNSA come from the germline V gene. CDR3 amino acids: CASSFPPPRETQYF. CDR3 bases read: TGTGCCAGCAGCTTCCCCCCTCCCAGAGAGACC.

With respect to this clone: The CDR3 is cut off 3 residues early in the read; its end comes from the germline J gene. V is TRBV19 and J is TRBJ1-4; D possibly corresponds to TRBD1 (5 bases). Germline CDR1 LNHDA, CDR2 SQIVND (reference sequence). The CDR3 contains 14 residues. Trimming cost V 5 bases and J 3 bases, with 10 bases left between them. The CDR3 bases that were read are TGTGCCAGTAGTTCGGGACTTTCTAATGAAAAA. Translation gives CASSSGLSNEK. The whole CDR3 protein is CASSSGLSNEKLFF.

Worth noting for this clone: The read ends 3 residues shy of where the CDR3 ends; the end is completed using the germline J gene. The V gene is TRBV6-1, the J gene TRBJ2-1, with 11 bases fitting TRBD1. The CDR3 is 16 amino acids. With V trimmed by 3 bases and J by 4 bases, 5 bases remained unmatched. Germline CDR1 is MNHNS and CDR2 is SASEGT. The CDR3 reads CASSEGQGGAYNEQFF. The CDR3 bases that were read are TGTGCCAGCAGTGAGGGACAGGGGGGTGCTTACAATGAG.

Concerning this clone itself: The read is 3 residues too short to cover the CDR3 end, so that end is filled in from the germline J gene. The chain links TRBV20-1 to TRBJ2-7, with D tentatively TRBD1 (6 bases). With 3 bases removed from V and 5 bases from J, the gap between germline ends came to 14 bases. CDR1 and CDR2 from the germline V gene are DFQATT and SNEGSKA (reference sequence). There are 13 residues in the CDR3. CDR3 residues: CSARLTGFNEQYF. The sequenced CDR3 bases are TGCAGTGCTAGGCTCACAGGGTTCAACGAG.

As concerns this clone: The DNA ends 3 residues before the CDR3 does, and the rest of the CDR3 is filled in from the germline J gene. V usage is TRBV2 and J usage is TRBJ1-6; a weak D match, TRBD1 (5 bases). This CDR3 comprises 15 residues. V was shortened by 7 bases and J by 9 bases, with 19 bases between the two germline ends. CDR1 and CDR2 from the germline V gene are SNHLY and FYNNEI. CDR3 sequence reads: CASTRGGQGSSPLHF. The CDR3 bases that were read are TGTGCCAGCACGAGGGGAGGGCAGGGCAGTTCACCC.

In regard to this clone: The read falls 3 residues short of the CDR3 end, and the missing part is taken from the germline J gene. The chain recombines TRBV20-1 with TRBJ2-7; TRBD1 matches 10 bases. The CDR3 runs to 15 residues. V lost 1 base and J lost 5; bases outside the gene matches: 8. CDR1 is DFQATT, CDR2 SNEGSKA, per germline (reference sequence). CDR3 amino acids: CSARASPGQGNEQYF. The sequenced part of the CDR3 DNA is TGCAGTGCTAGAGCCTCGCCGGGACAGGGGAACGAG.

CDR3 bases read: TGCGCCAGCAGCTTGGATACCAGGGGGCAATTGAATGGC. Its translation: CASSLDTRGQLNG. The whole CDR3 region reads CASSLDTRGQLNGYTF. V and J are TRBV5-1 and TRBJ1-2; 8 nucleotides match TRBD1. The CDR3 extends 3 residues past the end of the read, so its final part is completed from the germline J gene. V lost 0 bases, J lost 6 bases, and 10 bases stayed unmatched. The CDR3 length is 16 residues. CDR1 and CDR2 (germline): SGHRS, YFSETQ.

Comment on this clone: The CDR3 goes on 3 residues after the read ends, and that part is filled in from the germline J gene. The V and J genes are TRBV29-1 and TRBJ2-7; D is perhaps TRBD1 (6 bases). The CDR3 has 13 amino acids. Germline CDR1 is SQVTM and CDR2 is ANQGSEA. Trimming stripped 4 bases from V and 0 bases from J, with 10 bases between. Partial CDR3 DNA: TGCAGCGTTGGGACAGCCAGCTCCTACGAG. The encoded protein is CSVGTASSYE. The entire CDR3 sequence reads CSVGTASSYEQYF.

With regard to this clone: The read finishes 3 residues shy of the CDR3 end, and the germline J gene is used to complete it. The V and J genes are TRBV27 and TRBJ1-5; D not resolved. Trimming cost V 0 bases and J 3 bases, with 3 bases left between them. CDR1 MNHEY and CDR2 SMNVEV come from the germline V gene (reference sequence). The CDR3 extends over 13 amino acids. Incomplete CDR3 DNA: TGTGCCAGCAGTTTATCGGCCAATCAGCCC. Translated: CASSLSANQP. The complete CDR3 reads CASSLSANQPQHF.

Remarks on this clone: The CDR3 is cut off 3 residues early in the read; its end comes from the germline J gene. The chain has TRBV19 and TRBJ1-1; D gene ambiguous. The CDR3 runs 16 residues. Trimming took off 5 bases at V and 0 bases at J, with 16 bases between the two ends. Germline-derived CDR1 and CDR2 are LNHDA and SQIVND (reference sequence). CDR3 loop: CASSPTLVYLNTEAFF. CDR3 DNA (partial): TGTGCCAGTAGTCCTACCCTGGTCTATTTGAACACTGAA.

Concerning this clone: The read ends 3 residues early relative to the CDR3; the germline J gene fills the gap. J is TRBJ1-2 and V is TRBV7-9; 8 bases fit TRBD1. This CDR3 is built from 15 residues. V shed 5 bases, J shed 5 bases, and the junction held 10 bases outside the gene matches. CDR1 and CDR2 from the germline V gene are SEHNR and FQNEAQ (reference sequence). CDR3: CASSPIGTGGYGYTF. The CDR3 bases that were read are TGTGCCAGCAGCCCCATCGGGACAGGCGGGTATGGC. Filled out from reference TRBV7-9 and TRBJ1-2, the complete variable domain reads DTGVSQNPRHKITKRGQNVTFRCDPISEHNRLYWYRQTLGQGPEFLTYFQNEAQLEKSRLLSDRFSAERPKGSFSTLEIQRTEQGDSAMYLCASSPIGTGGYGYTFGSGTRLTVV.

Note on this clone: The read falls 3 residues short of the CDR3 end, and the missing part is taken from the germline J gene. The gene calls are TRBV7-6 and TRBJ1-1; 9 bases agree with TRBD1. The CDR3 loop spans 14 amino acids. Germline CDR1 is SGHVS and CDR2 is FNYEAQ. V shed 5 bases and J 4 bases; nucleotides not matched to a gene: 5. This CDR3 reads CASSPRQGGTEAFF. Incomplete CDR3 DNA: TGTGCCAGCAGCCCCCGACAGGGGGGCACTGAA.

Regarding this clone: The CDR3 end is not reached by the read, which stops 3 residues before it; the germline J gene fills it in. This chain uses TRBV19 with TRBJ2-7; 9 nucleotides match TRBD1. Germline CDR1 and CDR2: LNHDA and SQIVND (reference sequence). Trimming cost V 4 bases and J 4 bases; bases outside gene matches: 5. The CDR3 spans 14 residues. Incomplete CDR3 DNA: TGTGCCAGTAGTAAACAGGGGGCGGTTTACGAG. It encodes CASSKQGAVYE. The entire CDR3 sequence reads CASSKQGAVYEQYF. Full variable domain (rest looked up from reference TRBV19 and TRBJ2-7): DGGITQSPKYLFRKEGQNVTLSCEQNLNHDAMYWYRQDPGQGLRLIYYSQIVNDFQKGDIAEGYSVSREKKESFPLTVTSAQKNPTAFYLCASSKQGAVYEQYFGPGTRLTVT.

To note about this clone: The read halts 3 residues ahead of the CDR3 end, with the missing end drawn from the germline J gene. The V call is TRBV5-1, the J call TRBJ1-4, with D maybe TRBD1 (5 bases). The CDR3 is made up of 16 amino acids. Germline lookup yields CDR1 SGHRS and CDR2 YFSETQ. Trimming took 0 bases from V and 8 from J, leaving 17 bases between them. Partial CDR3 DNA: TGCGCCAGCAGCTTGGGCCCAGGGCCCCAAGGAGAAAAA. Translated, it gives CASSLGPGPQGEK. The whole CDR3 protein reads CASSLGPGPQGEKLFF.

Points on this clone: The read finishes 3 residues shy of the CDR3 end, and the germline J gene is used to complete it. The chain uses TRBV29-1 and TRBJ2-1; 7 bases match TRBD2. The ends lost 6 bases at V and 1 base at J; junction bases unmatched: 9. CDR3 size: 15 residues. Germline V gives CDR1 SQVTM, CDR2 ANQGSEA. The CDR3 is CSVSPGGSSYNEQFF. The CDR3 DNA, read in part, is TGCAGCGTATCGCCCGGGGGGTCGTCCTACAATGAG.

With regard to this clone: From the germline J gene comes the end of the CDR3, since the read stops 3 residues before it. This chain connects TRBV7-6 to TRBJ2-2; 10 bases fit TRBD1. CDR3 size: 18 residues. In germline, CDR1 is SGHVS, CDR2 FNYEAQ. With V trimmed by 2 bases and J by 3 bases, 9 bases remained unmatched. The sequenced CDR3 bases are TGTGCCAGCAGCTTACGGTCGCCGGGACAGGGGTACACCGGGGAG. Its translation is CASSLRSPGQGYTGE. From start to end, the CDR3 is CASSLRSPGQGYTGELFF. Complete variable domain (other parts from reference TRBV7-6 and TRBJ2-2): GAGVSQSPRYKVTKRGQDVALRCDPISGHVSLYWYRQALGQGPEFLTYFNYEAQQDKSGLPNDRFSAERPEGSISTLTIQRTEQRDSAMYRCASSLRSPGQGYTGELFFGEGSRLTVL.